Listed here are 32 T cell receptor beta chains from one sample, sequenced in a study of blood T cell repertoires in COVID-19. Libraries were prepared by immunoSEQ multiplex PCR; TCRdb keeps only in-frame clonotypes and omits some of them. Seen here are 120,000 to 150,000 clones, 85% to 90% observed once, and the top ten hold around 40%. Sequenced material: peripheral blood. The source of these receptors is a man aged 50 to 59 who had recovered from COVID-19.

This clone appeared once. V usage is TRBV6-2 or TRBV6-3 and J usage is TRBJ1-6; D is unresolved. The CDR3 consists of 17 residues. V shed 4 bases and J shed 2 bases, with 15 bases lying between them. Germline CDR1 MNHEY, CDR2 SVGEGT. The CDR3 loop is CASSFRGLGTYNSPLHF. In nucleotides, the CDR3 is TGTGCCAGCAGTTTTCGCGGGCTCGGCACCTATAATTCACCCCTCCACTTT.

This clone showed up just once. The V and J genes are TRBV4-3 and TRBJ1-3; no clear D. The V and J ends lost 0 bases and 0 bases respectively, with 6 bases between them. The germline gives CDR1 LGHNA, CDR2 YSLEER. This CDR3 contains 15 residues. CDR3 nucleotides: TGCGCCAGCAGCCAAGAGGCCTTCTCTGGAAACACCATATATTTT. Translating gives CASSQEAFSGNTIYF.

The chain combines TRBV4-3 with TRBJ2-1; weak D call: TRBD2 (6 bases). The CDR3 runs 16 residues. Germline V gene data show CDR1 as LGHNA and CDR2 as YSLEER. With 0 bases removed from V and 7 bases from J, the gap between germline ends came to 16 bases. The chain's CDR3 is CASSQDTGVGLNEQFF. DNA for the CDR3: TGCGCCAGCAGCCAAGATACGGGGGTGGGCTTGAATGAGCAGTTCTTC.

The chain links TRBV10-1 to TRBJ2-7; 10 nucleotides line up with TRBD2. This CDR3 region has 14 residues. The J segment lost 4 bases and the V segment lost 9 bases, leaving 9 bases of the junction unmatched. The germline V gene encodes CDR1 WNHNN and CDR2 SYGVQD (reference sequence). DNA of the CDR3: TGCGCCAGACGTTGCAGCGGGGGGGCTTACGAGCAGTACTTC. This encodes CARRCSGGAYEQYF.

V and J are TRBV11-2 and TRBJ1-4, with 8 bases fitting TRBD1. With V trimmed by 4 bases and J by 2 bases, 0 bases remained unmatched. Germline V gives CDR1 SGHAT, CDR2 FQNNGV. The CDR3 loop spans 14 amino acids. This chain's CDR3 is CASSWTGTNEKLFF. The CDR3 coding sequence is TGTGCCAGCAGCTGGACAGGGACTAATGAAAAACTGTTTTTT. The full variable domain, with the rest looked up from reference TRBV11-2 and TRBJ1-4, is EAGVAQSPRYKIIEKRQSVAFWCNPISGHATLYWYQQILGQGPKLLIQFQNNGVVDDSQLPKDRFSAERLKGVDSTLKIQPAKLEDSAVYLCASSWTGTNEKLFFGSGTQLSVL.

The CDR3 sequence: CSVDRGPHEQYF. CDR3 bases: TGCAGCGTTGACAGGGGGCCCCACGAGCAGTACTTC. The V and J genes are TRBV29-1 and TRBJ2-7; TRBD1 aligns across 8 bases. With 3 bases clipped from V and 5 bases from J, the junction kept 3 bases outside the gene matches. From germline, CDR1 is SQVTM and CDR2 ANQGSEA. This CDR3 has 12 amino acids.

This chain connects TRBV6-6 to TRBJ1-1; 8 nucleotides align to TRBD1. Germline CDR1 reads MNHNY; CDR2 reads SVGAGI (reference sequence). CDR3 length: 15 amino acids. The J segment lost 3 bases and the V segment lost 4 bases, leaving 7 bases of the junction unmatched. DNA for the CDR3: TGTGCCAGCAGTTTCCCACAGGGGGTGGACACTGAAGCTTTCTTT. Protein sequence: CASSFPQGVDTEAFF.

The V gene is TRBV4-2, the J gene TRBJ1-3; D gene ambiguous. CDR3 length: 17 residues. Trimming took 1 base from V and 0 from J, leaving 13 bases between them. Germline V gene data show CDR1 as LGHNA and CDR2 as YNFKEQ. CDR3 residues: CASSQVSAVNSGNTIYF. CDR3 DNA: TGTGCCAGCAGCCAAGTGTCGGCGGTTAACTCTGGAAACACCATATATTTT.

This chain uses TRBV29-1 with TRBJ2-2; perhaps TRBD1 as D (5 bases). Looked up from germline, CDR1 is SQVTM and CDR2 is ANQGSEA. This CDR3 region has 15 residues. V lost 1 base and J 1 base, leaving 10 bases between the germline ends. CDR3 coding DNA: TGCAGCGTTGAAGGGTTAGGGGTGAACACCGGGGAGCTGTTTTTT. Its translation is CSVEGLGVNTGELFF.

The genes are TRBV18 and TRBJ1-2; D perhaps matches TRBD1 (6 bases). The germline V and J ends were trimmed by 3 bases and 6 bases, with 17 bases remaining between them. The CDR3 loop spans 15 amino acids. Germline CDR1 reads KGHSH; CDR2 reads LQKENI. CDR3 protein: CASSPGHLKEDGYTF. CDR3 sequence (DNA): TGTGCCAGCTCACCGGGACACCTAAAAGAGGATGGCTACACCTTC.

The chain uses TRBV5-3 and TRBJ2-5; TRBD2 agrees at 8 bases. TRBV5-3 is noted as an ORF with a role that remains uncertain. Trimming removed 4 bases from V and 4 bases from J; junction bases left unmatched: 9. This CDR3 is built from 15 residues. This CDR3 reads CARSQETLAGETQYF. In nucleotides, the CDR3 is TGTGCCAGAAGCCAAGAGACTCTAGCGGGAGAGACCCAGTACTTC.

The chain joins TRBV7-6 to TRBJ2-1; 15 bases align to TRBD2. Germline V CDR1 and CDR2: SGHVS, FNYEAQ. The junction had 3 bases not matched to a gene; V was cut back by 4 bases and J by 8 bases. The CDR3 has 15 residues. This CDR3 reads CASSSGLAGGDEQFF. The CDR3 nucleotides read TGTGCCAGCAGCTCGGGACTAGCGGGGGGCGATGAGCAGTTCTTC.

The chain links TRBV25-1 to TRBJ2-6; TRBD1 aligns across 7 bases. CDR3 length: 17 residues. Germline values: CDR1 MGHDK, CDR2 SYGVNS. Trimming at V came to 3 bases and at J to 0 bases, leaving 5 bases not matched to a gene. CDR3 sequence (DNA): TGTGCCAGCAGTGATTCAGGGGGATTCTCTGGGGCCAACGTCCTGACTTTC. It is translated as CASSDSGGFSGANVLTF.

The chain employs TRBV2 and TRBJ1-2, with TRBD1 matching 10 bases. Germline V CDR1 and CDR2: SNHLY, FYNNEI. V lost 6 bases, J lost 4 bases, and 8 bases stayed unmatched. This CDR3 is 15 amino acids long. CDR3 DNA: TGTGCCAGCAGGCGACTCCGGGACAGGGGCTATGGCTACACCTTC. Translated, it gives CASRRLRDRGYGYTF.

The CDR3 is CASSQEDTGGSQAFF. The CDR3, as DNA: TGCGCCAGCAGCCAAGAGGATACAGGGGGATCCCAAGCTTTCTTT. The gene calls are TRBV4-1 and TRBJ1-1; 8 bases fit TRBD1. V was pared by 0 bases and J by 9 bases, with 9 bases of the junction left unmatched. Germline V lookup: CDR1 MGHRA, CDR2 YSYEKL. The CDR3 loop spans 15 amino acids.

The chain has TRBV7-2 and TRBJ2-3, with 10 bases matching TRBD1. Trimming took 2 bases from V and 4 from J; bases not matched to a gene: 9. This CDR3 spans 17 amino acids. CDR1 SGHTA and CDR2 FQGNSA come from the germline V gene. The CDR3 protein is CASSLRGTGVAPDTQYF. CDR3 nucleotide sequence: TGTGCCAGCAGCTTAAGGGGGACAGGGGTTGCTCCAGATACGCAGTATTTT.

The gene calls are TRBV6-2 or TRBV6-3 and TRBJ1-2; 9 bases align to TRBD1. The trim removed 3 bases at V and 1 base at J, leaving 3 bases unmatched. The CDR3 loop spans 15 amino acids. Germline V CDR1 and CDR2: MNHEY, SVGEGT. In DNA form, the CDR3 reads TGTGCCAGCAGTTATCAGGGACAGGGTAACTATGGCTACACCTTC. This gives the protein CASSYQGQGNYGYTF.

The V gene is TRBV11-2, the J gene TRBJ2-3; 14 bases match TRBD2. The CDR3 runs to 16 residues. The V and J ends lost 1 base and 6 bases, in that order; junction bases with no gene match: 3. Per germline, CDR1 SGHAT and CDR2 FQNNGV. The CDR3 DNA reads TGTGCCAGCAGCTTAGCGACTAGCGGGGGGGCGGATACGCAGTATTTT. Translating gives CASSLATSGGADTQYF.

The genes are TRBV14 and TRBJ1-1; D is uncertain. The V end was cut by 4 bases, the J end by 7 bases, with 16 bases between. This CDR3 comprises 14 residues. The V gene's germline CDR1 is SGHDN and CDR2 FVKESK. Here the CDR3 DNA reads TGTGCCAGCAGCCCCGTTTCGGGGAGGAGTGAAGCTTTCTTT. It codes for CASSPVSGRSEAFF.

V gene TRBV2 combines with J gene TRBJ1-2; 7 nucleotides line up with TRBD1. The CDR3 has 13 residues. CDR1 is SNHLY, CDR2 FYNNEI, per germline. The J segment lost 3 bases and the V segment lost 6 bases, leaving 4 bases of the junction unmatched. This CDR3 reads CASRGTGDYGYTF. DNA for the CDR3: TGTGCCAGCAGGGGTACAGGGGACTATGGCTACACCTTC.

In its sample, this clone was seen once. The chain uses TRBV6-1 and TRBJ2-2; D uncertain. The V and J ends lost 2 bases and 7 bases respectively, with 14 bases between them. The CDR3 covers 15 residues. Germline lookup yields CDR1 MNHNS and CDR2 SASEGT. CDR3 in amino acids: CASSEPRVFHGELFF. The CDR3 nucleotides are TGTGCCAGCAGTGAACCCCGGGTCTTCCACGGGGAGCTGTTTTTT.

The gene calls are TRBV4-3 and TRBJ2-7; D unresolved. The ends were cut back, 0 bases at V and 3 bases at J, with 12 bases in the middle. Per the germline V gene, CDR1 is LGHNA and CDR2 is YSLEER. CDR3 size: 15 residues. The CDR3 bases are TGCGCCAGCAGCCAAGATGACGGAGCCTACTACGAGCAGTACTTC. Translating it yields CASSQDDGAYYEQYF.

The count of this clone is one. V and J are TRBV11-2 and TRBJ1-4; 8 nucleotides agree with TRBD1. The CDR3 runs 15 residues. Per the germline V gene, CDR1 is SGHAT and CDR2 is FQNNGV. The V and J ends lost 2 bases and 2 bases, in that order; junction bases with no gene match: 1. The CDR3 DNA is TGTGCCAGCAGCTTACAGGGGGCGACTAATGAAAAACTGTTTTTT. Its protein product is CASSLQGATNEKLFF.

This clone showed up just a few times. Other DNA variants within this sample encode the same CDR3. V gene TRBV2 combines with J gene TRBJ1-5, with D hard to call. Trimming removed 6 bases at V and 0 bases at J, with 6 bases between. The CDR3 sequence is 13 residues long. Germline CDR1 and CDR2: SNHLY and FYNNEI. CDR3 nucleotides: TGTGCCAGCAGGCAGGATAGCAATCAGCCCCAGCATTTT. It yields the protein CASRQDSNQPQHF.

This chain's CDR3 is CASSANIATNEKLFF. For the CDR3, the DNA is TGTGCCAGCAGCGCCAACATCGCAACTAATGAAAAACTGTTTTTT. The chain joins TRBV9 to TRBJ1-4; D not resolved. Germline assignment: CDR1 SGDLS and CDR2 YYNGEE. The CDR3 is made up of 15 amino acids. V gave up 3 bases and J gave up 0 bases, with 9 bases separating them.

CDR3 residues: CASFLEGGTGELFF. The CDR3 DNA is TGTGCCAGCTTCCTAGAGGGCGGAACCGGGGAGCTGTTTTTT. The chain couples TRBV7-9 to TRBJ2-2; a possible D gene is TRBD2 (5 bases). Per the germline V gene, CDR1 is SEHNR and CDR2 is FQNEAQ (reference sequence). The V and J ends lost 8 bases and 5 bases respectively, with 15 bases between them. There are 14 residues in the CDR3.

V gene TRBV11-3 combines with J gene TRBJ1-1; D is possibly TRBD1 (6 bases). V lost 7 bases to trimming and J lost 4 bases, with 16 bases between them. CDR1 SGHNT and CDR2 YENEEA come from the germline V gene. The CDR3 totals 14 residues. CDR3 protein: CASNRGAEATEAFF. The CDR3 coding sequence is TGTGCCAGCAATCGGGGGGCAGAGGCCACTGAAGCTTTCTTT. Looking up the rest from reference TRBV11-3 and TRBJ1-1 gives the full variable domain: EAGVVQSPRYKIIEKKQPVAFWCNPISGHNTLYWYLQNLGQGPELLIRYENEEAVDDSQLPKDRFSAERLKGVDSTLKIQPAELGDSAVYLCASNRGAEATEAFFGQGTRLTVV.

The chain carries TRBV27 and TRBJ1-5; D may be TRBD1 (6 bases). The germline CDR1 and CDR2 sequences are MNHEY and SMNVEV (reference sequence). The ends were cut back, 5 bases at V and 5 bases at J, with 22 bases in the middle. The CDR3 covers 17 residues. The CDR3 protein is CASSPWTEQGIDQPQHF. The DNA for the CDR3 is TGTGCCAGCAGTCCATGGACAGAACAGGGCATTGATCAGCCCCAGCATTTT.

CDR3 in DNA: TGTGCCAGCAGTCCAGGGACACCAACTAATGAAAAACTGTTTTTT. This gives the protein CASSPGTPTNEKLFF. The chain employs TRBV5-4 and TRBJ1-4; D may be TRBD1 (6 bases). Trimming took 5 bases from V and 0 from J, leaving 11 bases between them. Per the germline V gene, CDR1 is SGHNT and CDR2 is YYREEE (reference sequence). This CDR3 has 15 residues.

The chain carries TRBV19 and TRBJ2-1, with 8 bases that match TRBD1. This CDR3 is built from 17 residues. J was trimmed by 4 bases and V by 5 bases; bases with no gene match: 13. The V gene's germline CDR1 is LNHDA and CDR2 SQIVND (reference sequence). CDR3 sequence (DNA): TGTGCCAGTAGTCCCCGCGTTGGGACAGGAAAATACAATGAGCAGTTCTTC. It is translated as CASSPRVGTGKYNEQFF.

This clone has only one observation. J is TRBJ1-2 and V is TRBV4-3; 7 nucleotides match TRBD1. The CDR3 is made up of 15 amino acids. V was clipped by 5 bases and J by 4 bases; unmatched bases: 10. CDR1 and CDR2 from the germline V gene are LGHNA and YSLEER. The CDR3, as DNA: TGCGCCAGCAGCTCCAGGACAGGTGGGAGCTATGGCTACACCTTC. This encodes CASSSRTGGSYGYTF.

The chain employs TRBV18 and TRBJ1-6, with D possibly TRBD1 on 6 matching bases. With 3 bases removed from V and 8 bases from J, the gap between germline ends came to 11 bases. Germline CDR1 KGHSH, CDR2 LQKENI. The CDR3 covers 14 residues. The CDR3 nucleotides are TGTGCCAGCTCACCCCGGACAGAGGATTCACCCCTCCACTTT. Its translation: CASSPRTEDSPLHF. Supplemented by reference TRBV18 and TRBJ1-6, the full variable domain reads NAGVMQNPRHLVRRRGQEARLRCSPMKGHSHVYWYRQLPEEGLKFMVYLQKENIIDESGMPKERFSAEFPKEGPSILRIQQVVRGDSAAYFCASSPRTEDSPLHFGNGTRLTVT.